These 15 T cell receptor beta chains were sequenced from one sample in a study of shared clonotypes between healthy human individuals. The data were produced by immunoSEQ multiplex PCR, yet TCRdb's version contains in-frame clones alone and is incomplete. Among some 2,400,000 clones listed, approximately 94% were seen once. The sample was naive CD4+ T cells sorted from blood. The subset was: CD45RA+ positively selected. The receptors come from a man younger than 30 in good health.

As regards this clone: The sample holds other DNA sequences that translate to the same CDR3. The rearrangement links TRBV5-1 to TRBJ2-3, with a weak D call TRBD2 (6 bases). CDR1 and CDR2 from the germline V gene are SGHRS and YFSETQ. The CDR3 has 14 amino acids. Trimming stripped 1 base from V and 2 bases from J, with 8 bases between. CDR3 sequence: CASSLRGDTDTQYF. The DNA for the CDR3 is TGCGCCAGCAGCTTGCGCGGGGACACAGATACGCAGTATTTT.

DNA of the CDR3: TGTGCCAGCAGCTTATCGGCTAGGGCTGAGCAGTTCTTC. The encoded protein is CASSLSARAEQFF. V gene TRBV7-9 combines with J gene TRBJ2-1, with D uncertain. Germline-derived CDR1 and CDR2 are SEHNR and FQNEAQ (reference sequence). V shed 2 bases and J shed 9 bases, with 11 bases lying between them. The CDR3 length is 13 residues.

The J gene is TRBJ1-1, the V gene TRBV11-2; TRBD1 might be the D (5 bases). Per the germline V gene, CDR1 is SGHAT and CDR2 is FQNNGV. This CDR3 region has 16 residues. V was shortened by 2 bases and J by 3 bases, with 16 bases between the two germline ends. The DNA for the CDR3 is TGTGCCAGCAGCTTATCCTTGCTCCGGGGGGACACTGAAGCTTTCTTT. This translates into CASSLSLLRGDTEAFF.

The chain couples TRBV10-3 to TRBJ2-6; no definite D call. V was pared by 3 bases and J by 6 bases, with 9 bases between. This CDR3 is built from 14 residues. Looked up from germline, CDR1 is ENHRY and CDR2 is SYGVKD. CDR3 DNA sequence: TGTGCCATCAGTGACGAGAGGAAGGCCAACGTCCTGACTTTC. Its protein is CAISDERKANVLTF.

The rearrangement links TRBV11-2 to TRBJ1-6; D unclear. The CDR3 has 13 amino acids. The V gene's germline CDR1 is SGHAT and CDR2 FQNNGV. V shed 11 bases and J shed 4 bases, with 12 bases lying between them. The CDR3 here is CAAARDYNSPLHF. CDR3 sequence (DNA): TGTGCCGCAGCACGGGATTATAATTCACCCCTCCACTTT. Looking up the rest from reference TRBV11-2 and TRBJ1-6 gives the full variable domain: EAGVAQSPRYKIIEKRQSVAFWCNPISGHATLYWYQQILGQGPKLLIQFQNNGVVDDSQLPKDRFSAERLKGVDSTLKIQPAKLEDSAVYLCAAARDYNSPLHFGNGTRLTVT.

The rearrangement links TRBV5-5 to TRBJ2-5, with D unclear. Deletions cut 0 bases from V and 0 bases from J, with 15 bases between. Germline CDR1 SGHKS, CDR2 YYEKEE (reference sequence). The CDR3 contains 17 residues. In DNA form, the CDR3 reads TGTGCCAGCAGCTTGGCTCCCCAGGCAATGTACCAAGAGACCCAGTACTTC. It codes for CASSLAPQAMYQETQYF.

A note on this clone: Other DNA sequences in the sample encode the same CDR3. The chain joins TRBV6-5 to TRBJ1-1; tentatively, D is TRBD1 (6 bases). V was pared by 6 bases and J by 1 base, with 9 bases between. The germline gives CDR1 MNHEY, CDR2 SVGAGI. The CDR3 runs to 13 residues. CDR3 loop: CASSRGGNTEAFF. Written as DNA, the CDR3 is TGTGCCAGCAGCCGAGGGGGGAACACTGAAGCTTTCTTT.

The chain links TRBV19 to TRBJ1-2; D is possibly TRBD1 (6 bases). Germline loops: CDR1 LNHDA, CDR2 SQIVND (reference sequence). This CDR3 region has 17 residues. Trimming cost V 4 bases and J 3 bases, with 21 bases left between them. CDR3 protein: CASSTAGEWGRDYGYTF. CDR3 bases: TGTGCCAGTAGTACAGCCGGGGAGTGGGGGCGAGACTATGGCTACACCTTC.

This clone was picked up a small number of times. This chain joins TRBV14 and TRBJ2-2; D unclear. V gave up 4 bases and J gave up 7 bases, with 10 bases separating them. Germline V gene lookup returns CDR1 SGHDN and CDR2 FVKESK. The CDR3 is 13 amino acids. This CDR3 is CASSPLGVGELFF. As DNA, the CDR3 is TGTGCCAGCAGCCCTTTGGGCGTCGGGGAGCTGTTTTTT.

The chain recombines TRBV19 with TRBJ2-7; D gene unclear. Germline CDR1 is LNHDA and CDR2 is SQIVND (reference sequence). The V end was cut by 5 bases, the J end by 1 base, with 18 bases between. This CDR3 contains 16 residues. CDR3 region: CASSPTVALLSYEQYF. The CDR3 DNA reads TGTGCCAGTAGTCCCACGGTGGCCCTTCTATCCTACGAGCAGTACTTC.

The chain recombines TRBV7-8 with TRBJ2-7; tentative D call: TRBD1 (5 bases). This CDR3 contains 14 residues. The V and J ends lost 0 bases and 0 bases respectively, with 6 bases between them. Germline-derived CDR1 and CDR2 are SGHVS and FQNEAQ. CDR3 nucleotides: TGTGCCAGCAGCTTAGCGGGGCTCTCCTACGAGCAGTACTTC. Amino acid sequence: CASSLAGLSYEQYF.

This sequence joins TRBV5-5 and TRBJ1-1, with TRBD1 matching 8 bases. The CDR3 runs to 14 residues. The V gene's germline CDR1 is SGHKS and CDR2 YYEKEE (reference sequence). V was pared by 3 bases and J by 4 bases, with 5 bases of the junction left unmatched. The CDR3 DNA reads as TGTGCCAGCAGCTCGACTACAGGGGGCACTGAAGCTTTCTTT. Translation: CASSSTTGGTEAFF.

J is TRBJ2-3 and V is TRBV4-3, with 9 bases that match TRBD1. This CDR3 spans 21 amino acids. V shed 4 bases and J 0 bases; nucleotides not matched to a gene: 20. Germline lookup yields CDR1 LGHNA and CDR2 YSLEER. DNA of the CDR3: TGCGCCAGCAGCCTCTTCGCCCGGGACAGGGCCCATTCCGGGAGCACAGATACGCAGTATTTT. Protein: CASSLFARDRAHSGSTDTQYF.

The chain uses TRBV10-3 and TRBJ1-2; TRBD1 matches 7 bases. CDR1 and CDR2 from the germline V gene are ENHRY and SYGVKD. This CDR3 region has 13 residues. Trimming removed 6 bases from V and 6 bases from J; junction bases left unmatched: 7. In DNA form, the CDR3 reads TGTGCCATCAGCGAAGACAGGGCGGATGGCTACACCTTC. Its protein is CAISEDRADGYTF.

This chain connects TRBV6-1 to TRBJ1-3; perhaps TRBD1 as D (6 bases). Germline-derived CDR1 and CDR2 are MNHNS and SASEGT. V was shortened by 6 bases and J by 3 bases, with 12 bases between the two germline ends. The CDR3 runs to 14 residues. This CDR3 reads CASRVQGGGNTIYF. The CDR3 DNA is TGTGCCAGCAGGGTACAGGGCGGTGGAAACACCATATATTTT.